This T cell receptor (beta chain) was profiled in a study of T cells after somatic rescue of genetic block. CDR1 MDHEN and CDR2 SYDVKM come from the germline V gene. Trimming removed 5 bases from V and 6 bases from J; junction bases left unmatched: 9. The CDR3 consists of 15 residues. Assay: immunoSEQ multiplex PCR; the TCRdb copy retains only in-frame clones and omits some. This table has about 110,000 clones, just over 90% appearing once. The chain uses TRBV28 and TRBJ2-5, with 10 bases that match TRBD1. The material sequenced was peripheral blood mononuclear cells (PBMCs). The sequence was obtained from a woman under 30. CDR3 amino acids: CASSDGTGVEKTQYF. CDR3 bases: TGTGCCAGCAGTGATGGGACAGGGGTAGAGAAGACCCAGTACTTC.